The clone carrying this T cell receptor beta chain showed up just once. Its specificity is not known. The junction shows a germline mismatch at one end, possibly a read error. This sample was taken from a study of T cell responses to AZD1222 COVID-19 vaccine. Study overall: Pooling of second doses given at about 4 or about 12 weeks was done.

Study outcomes and limitations: Females outnumbered males among donors, who were mostly white British; clonal diversity was possibly underestimated.

The length of the CDR3 is 16 residues. Germline loops: CDR1 SSHAT, CDR2 FNYEAQ (reference sequence). Here immunoSEQ multiplex PCR was the method, and the copy in TCRdb shows in-frame clones only, minus some. This table has about 120,000 clones, around 87% appearing once. This clonotype originated in an adult in good health. The sample was peripheral blood, taken on day 0 of AZD1222 vaccination. V is TRBV7-7 and J is TRBJ2-3; 8 nucleotides agree with TRBD2. Here the CDR3 DNA reads TGTGCTAGCAGCTTATTGGCGGGGGGAAGCACAGATACGCAGTATTTT. It encodes CASSLLAGGSTDTQYF.